This T cell receptor beta chain was observed in a study of Graves' ophthalmopathy and Graves' hyperthyroidism. The CDR3 loop spans 15 amino acids. V was cut by 4 bases and J by 9 bases, with 23 bases left in between. The germline V gene has CDR1 SGHRS and CDR2 YFSETQ. Study conclusions and caveats: Among expanded thyroid clonotypes above 0.001 frequency, most also occurred in blood.

This clonotype has just a few counts. Its matching antigen is unknown. The authors amplified TCR beta CDR3 regions, and they did so from RNA transcripts for repertoire sequencing. RT-PCR with HTBI primers came first, then second-round multiplex PCR. A single record per CDR3 protein comes from TCRdb applying MiXCR to the multiplex PCR reads. The repertoire holds roughly 500,000 distinct CDR3 sequences, with 14% as singletons. The rearrangement uses TRBV5-1 and TRBJ2-7, with TRBD2 as a possible D gene (5 bases). The receptor was derived from a young woman with Graves' ophthalmopathy. The sample consisted of blood. CDR3 residues: CASSPAGDYASWQYF. The DNA of the CDR3 is TGCGCCAGCAGCCCGGCGGGTGACTACGCCTCTTGGCAGTACTTC.